This T cell receptor (beta chain) was sequenced for a study of shared clonotypes between healthy human individuals. Looking at the study overall: Three CD4 naive, three CD4 memory, two CD8 naive and one CD8 memory plate were used per donor.

As concerns this clone: What it binds is unknown.

Study outcomes and limitations: What naive subsets generally showed was a larger estimated richness than memory subsets showed.

The assay was immunoSEQ multiplex PCR, and TCRdb's table has in-frame clones only and misses some. The sample includes about 2.5 million clones, less than 95% of them seen just once. CDR3 length: 14 residues. Trimming took 7 bases from V and 0 from J; bases not matched to a gene: 5. CDR1 SNHLY and CDR2 FYNNEI come from the germline V gene. The chain combines TRBV2 with TRBJ2-7; TRBD1 aligns across 8 bases. The sample comprised naive CD4+ T cells from PBMCs. Subset described: CD45RA+ positively selected. This TCR came from a man aged 18 to 35 in good health. Some clones in this sample may be carry-over from other donors' samples. CDR3 bases: TGTGCCAGCAAACGACAGGGGAGCTCCTACGAGCAGTACTTC. It specifies CASKRQGSSYEQYF.